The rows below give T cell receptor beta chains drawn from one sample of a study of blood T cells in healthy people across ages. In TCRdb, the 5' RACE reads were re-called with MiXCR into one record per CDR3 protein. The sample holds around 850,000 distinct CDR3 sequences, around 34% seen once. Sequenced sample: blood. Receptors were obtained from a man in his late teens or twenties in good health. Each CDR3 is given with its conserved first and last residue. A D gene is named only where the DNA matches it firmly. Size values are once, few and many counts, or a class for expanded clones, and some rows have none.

TGCGCCAGCAGCCAATTGAAGCCTACACAGGGACGGGGTTCACCCCCCCACTTT	CASSQLKPTQGRGSPPHF	-	TRBV4-3	few	TRBJ1-6
TGCGCCAGCAGCTTGATGTTAGGGGTGGGCTACAATGAGCAGTTCTTC	CASSLMLGVGYNEQFF	-	TRBV5-1	few	TRBJ2-1
TGTGCCAGCAGCGCCGGATATAGCGGGGTTTCCTACAATGAGCAGTTCTTC	CASSAGYSGVSYNEQFF	TRBD2	TRBV9	-	TRBJ2-1
TGTGCCAGCAGCCCCGGTTTCGGGGAATGGGCCCAGCATTTT	CASSPGFGEWAQHF	-	TRBV6-5	-	TRBJ1-5
TGTGCCAGCAGCACTTTCGGGAGCTCCTACGAGCAGTACTTC	CASSTFGSSYEQYF	-	TRBV19	once	TRBJ2-7
TGTGCCAGCAGTGGGGACCTTAGCACAGATACGCAGTATTTT	CASSGDLSTDTQYF	-	TRBV6-5	many	TRBJ2-3
TGTGCCAGCAGCTCGATGAACACTGAAGCTTTCTTT	CASSSMNTEAFF	-	TRBV7-9	few	TRBJ1-1
TGTGCCAGCACCCTAAGACAGCAAAATGAGCAGTACTTC	CASTLRQQNEQYF	-	TRBV12-3/TRBV12-4	-	TRBJ2-5
TGTGCCAGCGGTCGTGGGGGAAGCTCCTACAATGAGCAGTACTTC	CASGRGGSSYNEQYF	-	TRBV12-3/TRBV12-4	-	TRBJ2-7
TGTGCCAGCAGTGAAGCGGGGTTGGGCAGCCCGGCGAGAACTGAAGCTTTCTTT	CASSEAGLGSPARTEAFF	-	TRBV2	-	TRBJ1-1
TGTGCCAGCAGTTTGACCAGGGCGGAGACCCAGTACTTC	CASSLTRAETQYF	-	TRBV12-3/TRBV12-4	many	TRBJ2-5
TGTGCCAGCAAAAGAGGTGGCAGGGCTTCCAACACTGAAGCTTTCTTT	CASKRGGRASNTEAFF	-	TRBV12-3/TRBV12-4	many	TRBJ1-1
TGTGCCAGCAGTTACGGGGGGGGCGCAGATACGCAGTATTTT	CASSYGGGADTQYF	-	TRBV6-6	many	TRBJ2-3
TGTGCCAGCATCTCTGGGCGGGGGGATTCCTACGAGCAGTACTTC	CASISGRGDSYEQYF	-	TRBV21-1	few	TRBJ2-7
TGTGCCAGCAGTTCGGACAGGGTGCAAGAGACCCAGTACTTC	CASSSDRVQETQYF	TRBD1	TRBV27	few	TRBJ2-5
TGCGCCAGCAGCCAGCCCCGTCCGGGACAGAACCTTCCGGGGTATGGCTACACCTTC	CASSQPRPGQNLPGYGYTF	TRBD1	TRBV4-1	-	TRBJ1-2
TGTGCCAGCAGTCCGGGACTAGCGGGGGCTCTCTCCTACGAGCAGTACTTC	CASSPGLAGALSYEQYF	TRBD2	TRBV2	-	TRBJ2-7
TGTGCCAGCAGCCTCCGGGGGGGACGTGCAACTAATGAAAAACTGTTTTTT	CASSLRGGRATNEKLFF	-	TRBV7-2	-	TRBJ1-4
TGTGCCATCAGTGACAGTTACGAGCAGTACTTC	CAISDSYEQYF	-	TRBV10-3	many	TRBJ2-7
TGTGCCAGCAGCTTCACTAGCGGGGGGGCCGGTGGGCAGTTCTTC	CASSFTSGGAGGQFF	TRBD2	TRBV7-2	-	TRBJ2-1
TGTGCCAGCAGTTACATCCCGGGACAGGGTAGTGAAAAACTGTTTTTT	CASSYIPGQGSEKLFF	TRBD1	TRBV27	-	TRBJ1-4
TGTGCCACCAGCAGAAGGGACAGCCAGAAAGCTTTCTTT	CATSRRDSQKAFF	TRBD1	TRBV15	-	TRBJ1-1
TGTGCCACCAGCAGAGGTCGAGAAGAGACCCAGTACTTC	CATSRGREETQYF	-	TRBV15	-	TRBJ2-5
TGTGCCAGCAGTTACTCGAAAGGGGGGGCGTACAATGAGCAGTTCTTC	CASSYSKGGAYNEQFF	-	TRBV6-5	few	TRBJ2-1
TGTGCCAGCACCATAGGGACATCGCGCGAGCAGTACTTC	CASTIGTSREQYF	-	TRBV6-2/TRBV6-3	few	TRBJ2-7
TGTGCCAGCAGCAAGACTAGCGGGGCCTACAATGAGCAGTTCTTC	CASSKTSGAYNEQFF	TRBD2	TRBV7-9	-	TRBJ2-1
TGTGCCAGCAGTTACTCGAGTGCGGGGGTTCAGCCCCAGCATTTT	CASSYSSAGVQPQHF	-	TRBV6-2/TRBV6-3	few	TRBJ1-5
TGTGCCAGCAGCTCAGATGGCGGGGGGGGAAATGAGCAGTTCTTC	CASSSDGGGGNEQFF	TRBD2	TRBV7-2	few	TRBJ2-1
TGTGCCAGCAGTTTAACCCCAGGGTCCGGAGAGCAGTACTTC	CASSLTPGSGEQYF	-	TRBV27	-	TRBJ2-7
TGTGCCAGCAGGCAGGGTTTGGCCGGGGAGCTGTTTTTT	CASRQGLAGELFF	-	TRBV6-5	few	TRBJ2-2
TGCGCCAGCAGCCAACGTGGACAGGTTCCTACCGGGGAGCTGTTTTTT	CASSQRGQVPTGELFF	TRBD1	TRBV4-1	few	TRBJ2-2
TGTGCCAGCAGCCCTATAAGGTATTCGGAGACCCAGTACTTC	CASSPIRYSETQYF	-	TRBV7-2	few	TRBJ2-5
TGTGCCAGCAGCCCTCCCGGGACAGGGAGGACTGAAGCTTTCTTT	CASSPPGTGRTEAFF	TRBD1	TRBV7-9	few	TRBJ1-1
TGCGCCAGCAGCCCAGACGTCACGGGGAATCAGCCCCAGCATTTT	CASSPDVTGNQPQHF	-	TRBV4-1	-	TRBJ1-5
TGTGCCAGCAGCTTCTCGGAATCTGGGGCCAACGTCCTGACTTTC	CASSFSESGANVLTF	-	TRBV7-9	-	TRBJ2-6
TGTGCCAGTAGTGCCGGAAACGCCCTGCATACGCAGTATTTT	CASSAGNALHTQYF	-	TRBV19	-	TRBJ2-3
TGTGCCACCCGCGGACCTAGCGGGGGGATGGATACGCAGTATTTT	CATRGPSGGMDTQYF	TRBD2	TRBV15	-	TRBJ2-3
TGCAGCGCCCCGGACCGCACAACCTACAATGAGCAGTACTTC	CSAPDRTTYNEQYF	-	TRBV29-1	-	TRBJ2-7
TGTGCCAGCAGCGCTCGACCAACGGAGACCCAGTACTTC	CASSARPTETQYF	-	TRBV7-2	-	TRBJ2-5
TGTGCCAGCAGCCAGGACAGCAACTATGGCTACACCTTC	CASSQDSNYGYTF	-	TRBV5-5	many	TRBJ1-2